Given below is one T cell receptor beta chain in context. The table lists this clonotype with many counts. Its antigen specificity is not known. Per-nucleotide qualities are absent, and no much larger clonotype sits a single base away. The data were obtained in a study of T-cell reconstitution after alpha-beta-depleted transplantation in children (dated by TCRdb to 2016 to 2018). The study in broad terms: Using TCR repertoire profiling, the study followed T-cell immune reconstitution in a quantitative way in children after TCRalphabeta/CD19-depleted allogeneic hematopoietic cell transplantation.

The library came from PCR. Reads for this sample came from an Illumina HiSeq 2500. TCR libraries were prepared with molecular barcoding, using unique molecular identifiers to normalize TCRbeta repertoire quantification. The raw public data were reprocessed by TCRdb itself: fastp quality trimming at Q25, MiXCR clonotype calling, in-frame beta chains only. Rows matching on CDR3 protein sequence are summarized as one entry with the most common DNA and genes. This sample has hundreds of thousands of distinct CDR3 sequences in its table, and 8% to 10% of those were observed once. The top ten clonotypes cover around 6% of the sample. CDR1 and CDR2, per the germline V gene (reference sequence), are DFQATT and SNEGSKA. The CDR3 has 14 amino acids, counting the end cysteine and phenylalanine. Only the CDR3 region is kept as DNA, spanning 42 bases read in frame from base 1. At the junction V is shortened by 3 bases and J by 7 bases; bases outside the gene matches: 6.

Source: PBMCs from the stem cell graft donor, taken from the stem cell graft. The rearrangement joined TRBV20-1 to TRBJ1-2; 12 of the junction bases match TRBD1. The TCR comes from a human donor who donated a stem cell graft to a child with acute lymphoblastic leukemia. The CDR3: CSASGTGGGGGYTF. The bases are TGCAGTGCTAGCGGGACAGGGGGCGGTGGTGGCTACACCTTC.